The 14 T cell receptor beta chains below come from one sample, sequenced in a study of T cell responses to AZD1222 COVID-19 vaccine. The data were produced by immunoSEQ multiplex PCR, yet TCRdb's version contains in-frame clones alone and is incomplete. The data hold around 160,000 clones, with 80% to 95% observed a single time. Sequenced material: peripheral blood, taken on day 0 of MenACWY control vaccination. These receptor sequences come from an adult in good health.

The chain couples TRBV5-1 to TRBJ1-1; no clear D gene. Germline V gives CDR1 SGHRS, CDR2 YFSETQ. Trimming removed 4 bases at V and 1 base at J, with 11 bases between. The CDR3 is made up of 14 amino acids. CDR3 bases: TGCGCCAGCAGCCGGGGAGTGAAGAACACTGAAGCTTTCTTT. It specifies CASSRGVKNTEAFF.

This chain links TRBV1 with TRBJ2-1; no check of the table's D call, TRBD2, against the DNA was made. TRBV1 is a pseudogene. This CDR3 contains 16 residues. The CDR3 protein is CTSSPGRVAVDNEQFF. Written as DNA, the CDR3 is TGCACCAGCAGCCCCGGCAGAGTAGCGGTAGACAATGAGCAGTTCTTC.

The chain combines TRBV18 with TRBJ2-3; D is uncertain. The CDR3 sequence is 11 residues long. V shed 4 bases and J shed 2 bases, with 1 base lying between them. The germline CDR1 and CDR2 sequences are KGHSH and LQKENI. CDR3 sequence: CASSLTDTQYF. CDR3 bases: TGTGCCAGCTCACTCACAGATACGCAGTATTTT.

The V gene is TRBV11-2, the J gene TRBJ2-5; D remains ambiguous. V was clipped by 5 bases and J by 5 bases, with 15 bases between them. Germline lookup yields CDR1 SGHAT and CDR2 FQNNGV. This CDR3 region has 14 residues. The CDR3 DNA reads as TGTGCCAGCAGCGTCGGTAGAGGAAGGGAGACCCAGTACTTC. It specifies CASSVGRGRETQYF.

The gene calls are TRBV29-1 and TRBJ1-1; a possible D gene is TRBD1 (6 bases). Germline V gene lookup returns CDR1 SQVTM and CDR2 ANQGSEA. The CDR3 totals 15 residues. Trimming removed 6 bases at V and 0 bases at J, with 17 bases between. The CDR3 sequence: CSVDNRQVMNTEAFF. CDR3 DNA sequence: TGCAGCGTCGACAACCGACAGGTTATGAACACTGAAGCTTTCTTT.

The genes are TRBV28 and TRBJ2-3; TRBD2 matches 8 bases. With 2 bases clipped from V and 6 bases from J, the junction kept 1 base outside the gene matches. Germline V CDR1 and CDR2: MDHEN, SYDVKM. CDR3 length: 13 amino acids. CDR3 sequence: CASSLRGGDTQYF. CDR3 coding DNA: TGTGCCAGCAGTTTACGGGGGGGGGATACGCAGTATTTT.

This chain uses TRBV6-5 with TRBJ2-3; tentatively, D is TRBD2 (6 bases). The CDR3 is 15 residues long. V lost 6 bases and J 1 base, leaving 14 bases between the germline ends. Germline V CDR1 and CDR2: MNHEY, SVGAGI. The CDR3 DNA reads TGTGCCAGCAGGGGGGGTGGTAGCGGCACAGATACGCAGTATTTT. Its translation is CASRGGGSGTDTQYF.

This chain uses TRBV5-4 with TRBJ2-1, with TRBD2 matching 12 bases. Per germline, CDR1 SGHNT and CDR2 YYREEE (reference sequence). With V trimmed by 3 bases and J by 7 bases, 11 bases remained unmatched. There are 17 residues in the CDR3. The CDR3 region is CASSSVATSGRRNEQFF. In DNA, the CDR3 is TGTGCCAGCAGCTCCGTGGCGACTAGCGGGAGAAGGAATGAGCAGTTCTTC.

The rearrangement joins TRBV5-5 to TRBJ2-2, with D possibly TRBD1 on 6 matching bases. The CDR3 extends over 14 amino acids. V was cut by 4 bases and J by 2 bases, with 9 bases left in between. Germline V gives CDR1 SGHKS, CDR2 YYEKEE (reference sequence). CDR3 nucleotide sequence: TGTGCCAGCAGCACGGACAGCAACACCGGGGAGCTGTTTTTT. Encoded protein: CASSTDSNTGELFF.

The chain combines TRBV12-3 or TRBV12-4 with TRBJ2-1, with a tentative D call TRBD2 (6 bases). The V gene lost 6 bases and the J gene lost 8 bases, with 11 bases spanning the gap. The CDR3 loop spans 12 amino acids. Here the CDR3 reads CASRAGSYEQFF. The CDR3 DNA follows: TGTGCCAGCAGGGCGGGGAGCTATGAGCAGTTCTTC.

The chain joins TRBV1 to TRBJ2-1. TRBV1 is marked as a pseudogene. CDR3 length equals 12 residues. CDR3 loop: CTSSQATNEQFF. The CDR3 DNA reads TGCACCAGCAGCCAGGCGACCAATGAGCAGTTCTTC.

In this sample, this clone turned up a few times. The genes are TRBV4-1 and TRBJ1-2; the D gene is possibly TRBD1 (6 bases). V shed 8 bases and J shed 1 base, with 17 bases lying between them. The CDR3 has 15 amino acids. CDR1 MGHRA and CDR2 YSYEKL come from the germline V gene. DNA for the CDR3: TGCGCCAGCTCAAGTAGGGGGGCCGATAACTATGGCTACACCTTC. This sequence encodes CASSSRGADNYGYTF.

The chain carries TRBV27 and TRBJ1-1, with TRBD1 matching 8 bases. The germline V gene has CDR1 MNHEY and CDR2 SMNVEV (reference sequence). The CDR3 sequence is 13 residues long. J gave up 5 bases and V 5 bases, and 4 bases lay outside the gene matches. The CDR3 DNA reads as TGTGCCAGCAGTCCGGGGACAGGTACTGAAGCTTTCTTT. Encoded protein: CASSPGTGTEAFF.

The chain employs TRBV3-1 (or the pseudogene TRBV3-2) and TRBJ2-5, with 9 bases identical to TRBD1. Germline loops: CDR1 LGHDT, CDR2 YNNKEL (reference sequence). V lost 4 bases to trimming and J lost 3 bases; unmatched junction nucleotides: 3. CDR3 length: 14 residues. CDR3 protein: CASSLGDREETQYF. The CDR3 nucleotides read TGTGCCAGCAGCCTTGGGGACAGGGAAGAGACCCAGTACTTC.